A selection of T cell receptor beta chains follows, all from one sample in a study of blood T cell repertoires in COVID-19. Profiling relied on immunoSEQ multiplex PCR, and the TCRdb table lists in-frame clones only, not all of them. The table records 55,000 to 80,000 clones, approximately 82% of them present only once. Specimen: peripheral blood. These receptors were taken from a man aged 50-60 years with active COVID-19. CDR3s include the opening cysteine and the closing phenylalanine or tryptophan. The D gene is left open where the match is weak. Clone size, where shown, is once, few, many, or a class for clones that have expanded.

TRBJ2-5,TRBV4-1,-,-,CASSPLVGRGGAETQYF,TGCGCCAGCAGCCCCTTGGTAGGCCGAGGCGGGGCAGAGACCCAGTACTTC
TRBJ2-2,TRBV27,TRBD1,-,CAIRSGTANTGELFF,TGTGCCATCCGGTCCGGGACAGCGAACACCGGGGAGCTGTTTTTT
TRBJ2-7,TRBV19,-,few,CASTEGRDSYEQYF,TGTGCCAGTACTGAGGGGCGGGACTCCTACGAGCAGTACTTC
TRBJ2-1,TRBV10-3,TRBD2,-,CAISEYSGRARGSYNEQFF,TGTGCCATCAGTGAGTATAGCGGGAGGGCCCGAGGGTCCTACAATGAGCAGTTCTTC
TRBJ2-7,TRBV5-1,-,-,CASSFGQGNEQYF,TGCGCCAGCAGCTTTGGCCAGGGGAACGAGCAGTACTTC
TRBJ1-2,TRBV29-1,-,-,CSAGAGDYGYTF,TGCAGCGCCGGGGCAGGGGACTATGGCTACACCTTC
TRBJ2-7,TRBV7-2,TRBD2,-,CASSLDSGLAVSYEQYF,TGTGCCAGCAGCTTGGATTCTGGGCTAGCGGTCTCCTACGAGCAGTACTTC
TRBJ2-5,TRBV28,TRBD1,-,CASSPGTGEETQYF,TGTGCCAGCAGTCCGGGGACAGGGGAAGAGACCCAGTACTTC
TRBJ1-2,TRBV9,-,-,CASSPTRVDYGYTF,TGTGCCAGCAGCCCAACCAGGGTCGACTATGGCTACACCTTC
TRBJ2-5,TRBV23-1,-,-,CASTQSLGGDLLETQYF,TGCGCCAGCACCCAGAGCTTGGGGGGAGATCTGTTGGAGACCCAGTACTTC
TRBJ1-2,TRBV5-8,-,-,CASSLAVGYTF,TGTGCCAGCAGCTTGGCTGTGGGCTACACCTTC
TRBJ2-2,TRBV9,-,-,CASSAEPSAGELFF,TGTGCCAGCAGCGCCGAACCTAGCGCCGGGGAGCTGTTTTTT
TRBJ2-7,TRBV7-3,TRBD2,-,CASSEGAGGAYEQYF,TGTGCCAGCAGCGAAGGGGCGGGAGGTGCCTACGAGCAGTACTTC
TRBJ2-3,TRBV7-2,TRBD2,-,CASSPSPTSATDTQYF,TGTGCCAGCAGCCCATCGCCGACTAGCGCCACAGATACGCAGTATTTT
TRBJ1-5,TRBV24-1,-,-,CATSDHRGGLNQPQHF,TGTGCCACCAGTGACCACCGAGGCGGCCTCAATCAGCCCCAGCATTTT
TRBJ2-1,TRBV7-9,-,-,CASSPHRSSYNEQFF,TGTGCCAGCAGCCCGCACCGGAGCTCCTACAATGAGCAGTTCTTC
TRBJ2-3,TRBV9,-,-,CASSVLAENTDTQYF,TGTGCCAGCAGCGTATTAGCGGAAAACACAGATACGCAGTATTTT
TRBJ1-1,TRBV19,-,few,CASRRDGANTEAFF,TGTGCCTCGAGGAGGGATGGGGCGAACACTGAAGCTTTCTTT
TRBJ1-2,TRBV6-5,-,-,CASTGGLNYGYTF,TGTGCCAGCACCGGGGGACTTAACTATGGCTACACCTTC
TRBJ1-2,TRBV28,-,-,CASSTDVGSGYTF,TGTGCCAGCAGTACGGACGTAGGGAGTGGCTACACCTTC
TRBJ2-3,TRBV7-3,TRBD2,-,CASSPLTSGGAIGQYF,TGTGCCAGCAGCCCGCTGACTAGCGGGGGGGCAATCGGGCAGTATTTT
TRBJ2-1,TRBV4-1,-,-,CASSQDGRNNEQFF,TGCGCCAGCAGCCAAGATGGGCGAAACAATGAGCAGTTCTTC
TRBJ1-2,TRBV29-1,TRBD1,-,CSVNLGTGRFGYTF,TGCAGCGTTAACCTGGGGACAGGACGGTTTGGCTACACCTTC
TRBJ2-5,TRBV19,TRBD2,-,CASSISRGVRETQYF,TGTGCCAGTAGTATCAGTCGGGGGGTAAGGGAGACCCAGTACTTC
TRBJ2-7,TRBV7-9,-,few,CASSTRTASYEQYF,TGTGCCAGCAGCACCCGGACAGCCTCCTACGAGCAGTACTTC
TRBJ1-2,TRBV7-3,-,few,CASSLEGDYGYTF,TGTGCCAGCAGCTTAGAAGGAGACTATGGCTACACCTTC
TRBJ2-5,TRBV4-1,-,-,CASSQGGANRETQYF,TGCGCCAGCAGCCAAGGCGGGGCAAATCGGGAGACCCAGTACTTC
TRBJ2-6,TRBV2,TRBD1,once,CASGDSSLSGANVLTF,TGTGCCAGCGGGGACAGTTCCTTGTCTGGGGCCAACGTCCTGACTTTC
TRBJ1-4,TRBV4-1,-,-,CASSQGGELGATNEKLFF,TGCGCCAGCAGCCAGGGGGGGGAATTGGGCGCAACTAATGAAAAACTGTTTTTT
TRBJ2-5,TRBV19,-,-,CATRTQQGGSETQYF,TGTGCCACCCGAACCCAACAGGGTGGATCGGAGACCCAGTACTTC
TRBJ2-1,TRBV5-6,TRBD2,-,CASSLAALAGGLNEQFF,TGTGCCAGCAGCTTGGCCGCTTTAGCGGGGGGGCTCAATGAGCAGTTCTTC
TRBJ2-3,TRBV27,-,-,CASSFARGTDTQYF,TGTGCCAGCAGTTTCGCCCGGGGCACAGATACGCAGTATTTT
TRBJ2-1,TRBV7-3,TRBD2,-,CASSHLGTSSSYNEQFF,TGTGCCAGCAGCCACCTAGGGACTAGCTCGTCCTACAATGAGCAGTTCTTC
TRBJ1-1,TRBV28,-,-,CASSPPGENTEAFF,TGTGCCAGCAGTCCGCCGGGGGAGAACACTGAAGCTTTCTTT
TRBJ2-2,TRBV6-5,-,-,CASRQRLTGELFF,TGTGCCAGCAGACAACGATTAACCGGGGAGCTGTTTTTT
TRBJ2-7,TRBV7-9,TRBD1,-,CASSHTGQGLGEQYF,TGTGCCAGCAGCCACACGGGACAGGGATTGGGGGAGCAGTACTTC
TRBJ1-4,TRBV7-9,TRBD1,-,CASSLQGAGRYTNEKLFF,TGTGCCAGCAGCTTACAGGGGGCGGGTCGGTACACTAATGAAAAACTGTTTTTT
TRBJ2-5,TRBV7-3,TRBD2,-,CASSLEGSGIRGETQYF,TGTGCCAGCAGCTTAGAAGGTAGCGGGATTAGAGGAGAGACCCAGTACTTC
TRBJ2-7,TRBV18,-,once,CASSPPRTGIVYEQYF,TGTGCCAGCTCACCCCCCCGAACAGGTATCGTCTACGAGCAGTACTTC
TRBJ2-3,TRBV5-1,TRBD2,-,CASSLEAGVSTDTQYF,TGCGCCAGCAGCTTGGAAGCGGGAGTAAGCACAGATACGCAGTATTTT
TRBJ2-7,TRBV5-1,-,-,CASSLTNNEQYF,TGCGCCAGCAGCTTGACCAACAACGAGCAGTACTTC
TRBJ1-2,TRBV7-8,TRBD1,-,CASSLAQAIGTVYGYTF,TGTGCCAGCAGCTTAGCTCAAGCTATCGGGACAGTATATGGCTACACCTTC
TRBJ2-5,TRBV11-1,TRBD2,-,CASSPASGRGETQYF,TGTGCCAGCAGCCCGGCCAGCGGGAGAGGAGAGACCCAGTACTTC
TRBJ2-6,TRBV6-5,TRBD1,once,CASSSGQVGANVLTF,TGTGCCAGCAGTTCCGGACAGGTTGGGGCCAACGTCCTGACTTTC
TRBJ2-5,TRBV14,TRBD2,-,CASSLRLAGVYQETQYF,TGTGCCAGCAGCCTCCGACTAGCGGGAGTGTATCAAGAGACCCAGTACTTC
TRBJ1-5,TRBV19,-,few,CASSLRADNQPQHF,TGTGCCAGTAGCTTGAGGGCAGACAATCAGCCCCAGCATTTT
TRBJ2-5,TRBV6-5,TRBD1,-,CASSFSGTGETQYF,TGTGCCAGCAGTTTCTCCGGGACAGGGGAGACCCAGTACTTC
TRBJ1-2,TRBV18,-,-,CASSPILSGGYTF,TGTGCCAGCTCACCTATTTTGTCCGGTGGCTACACCTTC
TRBJ2-3,TRBV5-1,-,-,CASSLALKEDTQYF,TGCGCCAGCAGCTTGGCACTGAAGGAGGATACGCAGTATTTT
TRBJ2-7,TRBV23-1,-,few,CAREGGSVWADFYEQYF,TGCGCCAGAGAGGGCGGTTCCGTGTGGGCGGACTTCTACGAGCAGTACTTC
TRBJ2-7,TRBV5-1,-,-,CASSLQGEQYF,TGCGCCAGCAGCTTACAGGGCGAGCAGTACTTC
TRBJ1-1,TRBV4-2,TRBD1,-,CASSQKTGGEAFF,TGTGCCAGCAGCCAAAAGACAGGGGGTGAAGCTTTCTTT
TRBJ2-1,TRBV4-1,-,few,CASSHIGQGRHNEQFF,TGCGCCAGCAGCCATATCGGTCAGGGGCGGCACAATGAGCAGTTCTTC
TRBJ2-1,TRBV30,-,few,CAWVDWAKDEQFF,TGTGCCTGGGTGGACTGGGCTAAGGATGAGCAGTTCTTC
TRBJ2-5,TRBV5-4,TRBD2,-,CASSLGLAEQETQYF,TGTGCCAGCAGCTTGGGACTAGCGGAACAAGAGACCCAGTACTTC